These 2 T cell receptor beta chains share one sample of origin, sequenced in a study of shared clonotypes between healthy human individuals. Repertoires were generated with immunoSEQ multiplex PCR, while TCRdb's copy carries only in-frame clones and drops some. The sample comprises some 2.1 million clones, 85% to 95% of which are singletons, and under 0.15% rests with the top ten. The specimen was naive CD4+ T cells sorted from blood. Noted subset: CD45RA+ positively selected. These receptors were taken from a man aged 18 to 29 in good health.

The J gene is TRBJ1-6, the V gene TRBV18, with 8 bases that match TRBD1. This CDR3 has 16 amino acids. J gave up 9 bases and V 4 bases, and 11 bases lay outside the gene matches. Germline V gives CDR1 KGHSH, CDR2 LQKENI. In nucleotides, the CDR3 is TGTGCCAGCTCACAAAGTGGACAGGGCGTAAGTTCACCCCTCCACTTT. The encoded protein is CASSQSGQGVSSPLHF. The variable domain in full, completed from reference TRBV18 and TRBJ1-6, reads NAGVMQNPRHLVRRRGQEARLRCSPMKGHSHVYWYRQLPEEGLKFMVYLQKENIIDESGMPKERFSAEFPKEGPSILRIQQVVRGDSAAYFCASSQSGQGVSSPLHFGNGTRLTVT.

The rearrangement joins TRBV5-6 to TRBJ2-3, with a weak D call TRBD2 (6 bases). Between the trimmed V and J ends, which lost 5 bases and 1 base, there was a span of 14 bases. CDR1 SGHDT and CDR2 YYEEEE come from the germline V gene. The CDR3 covers 15 residues. The CDR3: CASRQPGLRTDTQYF. The CDR3 DNA is TGTGCCAGCAGACAACCGGGACTCCGCACAGATACGCAGTATTTT.